The present TCR beta chain was sequenced within a study of regulatory T cells in long-lasting Graves disease (dated by TCRdb to the early 2020s). Regarding the study in general: Patients with newly diagnosed Graves' disease had been on antithyroid drugs for under 3 months. Patients with persistent Graves' disease were compared with patients with newly diagnosed Graves' disease using TCR sequencing and RNA sequencing of peripheral blood. The study took place in China and was registered as a clinical trial. A total of 35 or so samples underwent TCR sequencing: around 13 from persistent and about 20 from newly diagnosed Graves' disease patients.

For this clonotype: The antigen this receptor binds is unknown. No base qualities exist here, and no much larger clone lies one base off it.

The library was obtained by multiplex PCR. Instrument on record: Illumina HiSeq 4000. iRepertoire HTBI primers and Arm-PCR amplification of CDR3 regions were used to construct TCR beta libraries. PCR products were gel purified before sequencing. The paper's data handling went like this. Gene usage analysis of CDR3 amino acid clonotypes used the approximately 62 TRBV and some 13 TRBJ segments found across samples. COPE and FqMerger were used to merge filtered high-quality paired reads into contigs. BLAST was used to align contigs to the IMGT TRBV, TRBD and TRBJ reference genes, and CDR3 was defined following IMGT. Any clonotype with a frequency above 0.1% was classified as a highly expanded clone. Shannon entropy served as the measure of repertoire diversity, while the Gini coefficient captured V-J evenness. A clonotype found in more than one individual was treated as public. Using fastp at Q25 and MiXCR, TCRdb reprocessed the public reads and kept productive beta chains. Entries are consolidated by CDR3 protein sequence, retaining the most common genes and DNA. TCRdb's processing, not the authors', yielded these V and J calls. In this sample the table shows 250,000 to 300,000 distinct CDR3 sequences, 18% of which occur a single time. 14% of the sample is held by the ten biggest clonotypes.

Counted from cysteine to phenylalanine, this CDR3 has 16 amino acids. Kept here is only the CDR3 DNA, which spans 48 bases and is read in frame from base 1. V was cut back by 5 bases and J by 10 bases, leaving a gap of 21 bases between them. According to the germline V gene (reference sequence), CDR1 reads SEHNR and CDR2 reads FQNEAQ. Study-level results and caveats: Only the TCR beta chain was sequenced and analyzed. A larger number of public clonotypes was shared among persistent patients (under 3,000) than among newly diagnosed patients (over 850). Persistent disease showed preferential use of TRBV28, TRBJ1-2 and TRBJ2-5, whereas newly diagnosed disease favored TRBV20-1 and TRBJ2-1. The study examined only peripheral blood because the primary lesion, thyroid tissue, could not be accessed. Compared with newly diagnosed patients, patients with persistent Graves' disease had lower TCR Shannon entropy and fewer highly expanded clones, which suggests clonal expansion. The small sample size was acknowledged by the authors as a limitation that may reduce accuracy.

The sample's time point label, in plain terms: newly diagnosed GD, antithyroid drugs for less than 3 months. For both TCR sequencing and RNA sequencing, RNA was extracted from PBMCs using TRIzol. The diagnosis of Graves' disease followed American Thyroid Association guidelines. Patients for the study were recruited at an endocrinology department in Xi'an, China. Each patient gave 7 to 9.5 milliliters of peripheral blood, collected in an EDTA anticoagulant tube. Ficoll Paque Plus density gradient separation was used to isolate PBMCs, and no further T cell sorting was done. An Agilent 2100 Bioanalyzer and agarose gel were used to check RNA quality, while a NanoDrop 2000 measured RNA concentration. These data were also filed under a second study, of T cells in Graves' hyperthyroidism and ophthalmopathy. Per the second study: Stable Graves' hyperthyroidism was defined as no progression to ophthalmopathy during 18 months of follow-up. The hyperthyroidism patients were between 18 and 65 years old and newly diagnosed, with a disease duration of less than 2 months. Patients with uncontrolled infections, other autoimmune diseases, pregnancy or lactation were excluded. Diagnoses relied on clinical symptoms, serum thyroxine and TRAb, thyroid ultrasound and orbital computed tomography. A first-round RT-PCR of the TCR CDR3 used the HTBI primer set with the Qiagen OneStep RT-PCR kit. Blood samples also contained most of the expanded thyroid clonotypes (frequency above 0.001), which suggests that blood repertoires may reflect thyroid immune responses. A 13 V-J signature model separated ophthalmopathy from stable hyperthyroidism, with about 88% sensitivity and roughly 84% specificity in cross-validation and 80%/75% in testing. During validation, the model predicted progression to ophthalmopathy a median of around six months ahead of onset, with roughly 65% sensitivity and 72% to 80% specificity. To identify distinguishing TCR V-J signatures, a discovery cohort of some 100 patients was used, comprising 40 to 45 with Graves' ophthalmopathy and 57 with stable Graves' hyperthyroidism. Prospective prediction of ophthalmopathy was tested in an independent validation cohort of 18 to 20 hyperthyroidism patients and some 17 patients who later progressed to ophthalmopathy. The 80 to 100 discovery patients were randomly divided into training and test sets at a 7:3 ratio. In addition, the study compared T-cell repertoires in thyroid tissue and in blood from six Graves' hyperthyroidism patients. After blood sampling, hyperthyroidism patients were treated with methimazole at a starting dose of 30 mg daily, and ophthalmopathy patients were treated with high-dose intravenous methylprednisolone. A second multiplex PCR round built the libraries, followed by size selection and purification. Paired-end sequencing of the libraries was performed with 100 bp reads on an Illumina HiSeq2000. SOAPnuke was used to process the raw data, with reads discarded if the reads contained adapters or uncalled bases, had a mean Phred below 15, or lacked an exact constant-primer or identifier match. COPE v1.2.5 was used to merge high-quality paired reads, and clonotypes were defined as unique nucleotide sequences. MiTCR v1.1 was used to align clonotypes to the IMGT TRBV, TRBD and TRBJ reference segments. Analysis was restricted to V-J combinations with a frequency above 0.0001, which covered about 99% of repertoires. A TCS score was defined as the ratio between F50 (clonal expansion) and ExV (chaos), using BLOSUM62-based TCRdist between CDR3 peptides within each V-J. Welch's t-statistics and random forest reduced roughly 500 V-J features to roughly 13, which were used in a naive Bayes classifier (R e1071). Sample size was not statistically predetermined, and investigators were not blinded to group allocation. According to the paper, TCR Vbeta CDR3 sequencing was carried out on more than 120 peripheral blood samples, which came from approximately 41 ophthalmopathy, some 73 hyperthyroidism and some 17 progressor patients.

Recombination linked TRBV7-9 to TRBJ1-6, with no confidently assigned D gene. This material consisted of peripheral blood mononuclear cells (PBMCs), taken at new diagnosis, from a patient treated with antithyroid drugs. This receptor was obtained from a woman between 25 and 40 years old with Graves disease. Donor details come from another sample of the same person, matched by shared clones. The CDR3 loop reads CASSRLREGLRSPLHF. The DNA is TGTGCCAGCAGCCGATTAAGGGAGGGCTTACGGTCACCCCTCCACTTT.